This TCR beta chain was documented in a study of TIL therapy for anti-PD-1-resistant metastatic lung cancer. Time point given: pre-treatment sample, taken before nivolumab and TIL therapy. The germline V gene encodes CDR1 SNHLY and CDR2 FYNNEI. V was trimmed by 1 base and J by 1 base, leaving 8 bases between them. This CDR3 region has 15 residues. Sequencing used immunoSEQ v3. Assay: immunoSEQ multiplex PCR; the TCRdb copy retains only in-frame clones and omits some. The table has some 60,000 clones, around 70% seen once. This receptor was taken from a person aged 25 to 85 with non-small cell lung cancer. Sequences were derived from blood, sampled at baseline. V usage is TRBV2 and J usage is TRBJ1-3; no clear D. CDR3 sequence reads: CASSEVMGSGNTIYF. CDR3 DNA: TGTGCCAGCAGTGAAGTAATGGGGTCTGGAAACACCATATATTTT.